This TCR beta chain was documented in a study of T cell responses to AZD1222 COVID-19 vaccine. V was clipped by 2 bases and J by 0 bases, with 6 bases between them. The germline V gene has CDR1 SGHKS and CDR2 YYEKEE (reference sequence). This CDR3 is 14 amino acids long. In regard to this clone: Its antigen remains unknown.

Measured with immunoSEQ multiplex PCR; TCRdb has only the in-frame clones, and not every one. The data hold around 130,000 clones, with approximately 92% observed a single time. Findings and caveats of the study: Recipients of two AZD1222 doses showed rising Spike-specific TCR breadth and depth. Spike-spanning, vaccine-associated CD4 TCRs were dominant at 160-218 and 743-854. A mostly white British donor set with more females was recruited, and clonal diversity was possibly underestimated.

This sequence was found in an adult who received the AZD1222 COVID-19 vaccine. This material consisted of peripheral blood, taken 28 days after the second AZD1222 dose. J is TRBJ2-4 and V is TRBV5-5; D unresolved. The CDR3 DNA reads as TGTGCCAGCAGCTTAGGGATAGCCAAAAACATTCAGTACTTC. It is translated as CASSLGIAKNIQYF.